This T cell receptor (beta chain) is from a study of vaccination and CD4 T cells after COVID-19. Germline CDR1 and CDR2: DFQATT and SNEGSKA (reference sequence). With 0 bases clipped from V and 1 base from J, the junction kept 3 bases outside the gene matches. The CDR3 covers 15 residues. To note about this clonotype: No antigen is known for it.

An Oncomine TCR Beta short-read assay was used to sequence the DNA from cultured CD4+ T cells. TCRdb processed the PCR reads anew with MiXCR; each CDR3 protein has one entry. The sample lists about 20,000 distinct CDR3 sequences, 65% to 80% occurring once. Treatment here: approximately nine-day PBMC culture with coronavirus spike peptide pools or control peptides (ViraFEST assay). This chain uses TRBV20-1 with TRBJ1-5, with 7 bases matching TRBD1. The sequence was obtained from a human donor who had recovered from COVID-19. The sequencing sample was made of CD4+ T cells from blood, cultured in vitro. The CDR3 region has the DNA TGCAGTGCTAGAGAGAGCAGGGGGAGCAATCAGCCCCAGCATTTT. As protein: CSARESRGSNQPQHF.